One TCR beta chain is described in this entry. Its specificity is unknown. Vbeta (60) and Jbeta (13) primers were used in the PCR. Data came from immunoSEQ multiplex PCR; TCRdb stores just in-frame clones and leaves some out. The data hold 150,000 to 200,000 clones, with around 76% observed a single time. This CDR3 has 14 amino acids. Germline CDR1 ENHRY, CDR2 SYGVKD. Trimming took off 2 bases at V and 7 bases at J, with 14 bases between the two ends. This sample was included in a study of cytomegalovirus exposure and HLA in healthy donors. Whole-study results and caveats: Most TCR beta V segments were productive about 87% or about 30% of the time in an earlier analysis.

Sequences were obtained from PBMCs. This clonotype was sampled from a woman aged 40 to 50 in good health and CMV-seronegative. The chain has TRBV10-3 and TRBJ1-1; D gene uncertain. Here the CDR3 DNA reads TGTGCCATCAGTGAGGTCCCCGGGTTTGGTGAAGCTTTCTTT. Translating gives CAISEVPGFGEAFF.